These 15 T cell receptor beta chains share one sample of origin, sequenced in a study of shared clonotypes between healthy human individuals. Generated by immunoSEQ multiplex PCR, the TCRdb table keeps only in-frame clones and is missing some. The sample holds around 990,000 clones; around three quarters are singletons and the top ten take approximately 0.95%. The sample consisted of memory CD4+ T cells from PBMCs. Described subset: CD45RA-negative fraction. Receptors originate from a man aged 18 to 29 in good health. Some clones in this sample may be carry-over from other donors' samples.

The V and J genes are TRBV9 and TRBJ2-2; D not resolved. The CDR3 runs 16 residues. From germline, CDR1 is SGDLS and CDR2 YYNGEE. The germline V and J ends were trimmed by 0 bases and 0 bases, with 9 bases remaining between them. In DNA, the CDR3 is TGTGCCAGCAGCGTAGATGGCCACTCGAACACCGGGGAGCTGTTTTTT. Residues: CASSVDGHSNTGELFF.

The rearrangement links TRBV10-3 to TRBJ1-1; D is ambiguous. The CDR3 spans 14 residues. V was clipped by 3 bases and J by 1 base, with 9 bases between them. Germline CDR1 ENHRY, CDR2 SYGVKD. The CDR3 loop is CAISDFGQNTEAFF. The CDR3 DNA reads as TGTGCCATCAGTGATTTTGGGCAGAACACTGAAGCTTTCTTT.

This chain uses TRBV10-3 with TRBJ2-1; 14 nucleotides match TRBD2. The CDR3 runs to 21 residues. Germline V gene sequence: CDR1 ENHRY, CDR2 SYGVKD. V lost 4 bases and J lost 0; bases outside the gene matches: 14. CDR3 loop: CAISAHPGLAGGTSSYNEQFF. The CDR3 DNA reads as TGTGCCATCAGTGCTCACCCCGGACTAGCGGGAGGCACGAGCTCCTACAATGAGCAGTTCTTC.

The J gene is TRBJ2-2, the V gene TRBV18, with D tentatively TRBD1 (6 bases). Germline V gene lookup returns CDR1 KGHSH and CDR2 LQKENI. The CDR3 covers 15 residues. Trimming left V 6 bases short and J 1 base short, with 12 bases between. This CDR3 is CASSPGTRNTGELFF. The CDR3 nucleotides read TGTGCCAGCTCTCCCGGGACAAGGAACACCGGGGAGCTGTTTTTT.

V and J are TRBV7-9 and TRBJ2-7; D is perhaps TRBD2 (7 bases). Trimming took 1 base from V and 3 from J, leaving 16 bases between them. This CDR3 is 16 amino acids long. Germline V lookup: CDR1 SEHNR, CDR2 FQNEAQ (reference sequence). The CDR3 loop is CASSLGRGATIYEQYF. CDR3 coding DNA: TGTGCCAGCAGCTTAGGCCGGGGGGCAACTATCTACGAGCAGTACTTC.

V and J are TRBV27 and TRBJ2-3; unclear D gene. The CDR3 totals 14 residues. The germline CDR1 and CDR2 sequences are MNHEY and SMNVEV (reference sequence). Trimming took 5 bases from V and 1 from J, leaving 10 bases between them. The DNA of the CDR3 is TGTGCCAGCAGTCCCAAGCCGGGCACAGATACGCAGTATTTT. Translating gives CASSPKPGTDTQYF.

Only one count was recorded for this clone. The chain carries TRBV6-5 and TRBJ2-7; 12 nucleotides match TRBD2. V trimming: 5 bases; J trimming: 0 bases; junction bases outside the gene matches: 2. This CDR3 comprises 15 residues. The germline CDR1 and CDR2 sequences are MNHEY and SVGAGI. The CDR3 loop reads CASSRTSGASYEQYF. The CDR3 nucleotides read TGTGCCAGCAGTCGGACTAGCGGGGCCTCCTACGAGCAGTACTTC.

The CDR3 is CASSPLDRGEAFF. CDR3 coding DNA: TGTGCCAGCAGTCCCCTGGACAGGGGTGAAGCTTTCTTT. This chain links TRBV28 with TRBJ1-1, with 9 bases matching TRBD1. J was trimmed by 7 bases and V by 5 bases; bases with no gene match: 5. Germline V gives CDR1 MDHEN, CDR2 SYDVKM. The CDR3 consists of 13 residues.

This clone occurred a few times. The genes are TRBV7-9 and TRBJ2-2; TRBD1 aligns across 9 bases. This CDR3 spans 15 amino acids. Germline CDR1 and CDR2: SEHNR and FQNEAQ (reference sequence). Trimming took 1 base from V and 4 from J; bases not matched to a gene: 1. The chain's CDR3 is CASSLETGGTGELFF. The CDR3 DNA is TGTGCCAGCAGCTTAGAGACAGGGGGCACCGGGGAGCTGTTTTTT.

V is TRBV9 and J is TRBJ2-7; D is possibly TRBD1 or TRBD2 (5 bases each). The DNA end favors TRBJ2-1, so the J call may be wrong. This CDR3 is built from 13 residues. Germline values: CDR1 SGDLS, CDR2 YYNGEE. The CDR3 nucleotides read TGTGCCAGCCCCAGAGGGGCTTACAATGAGCAGTTCTTC. Translating it yields CASPRGAYNEQFF.

This chain uses TRBV28 with TRBJ2-1; D not certain. Per the germline V gene, CDR1 is MDHEN and CDR2 is SYDVKM. This CDR3 is built from 16 residues. The ends were cut back, 6 bases at V and 0 bases at J, with 15 bases in the middle. The CDR3 DNA reads TGTGCCAGCAGGAGACGGACGGTGAGCTCCTACAATGAGCAGTTCTTC. Translation: CASRRRTVSSYNEQFF.

The rearrangement links TRBV5-1 to TRBJ2-3; no clear D. V was pared by 4 bases and J by 2 bases, with 11 bases between. This CDR3 contains 14 residues. Per germline, CDR1 SGHRS and CDR2 YFSETQ. The CDR3 sequence is CASSNRASTDTQYF. CDR3 in DNA: TGCGCCAGCAGCAATAGAGCCTCCACAGATACGCAGTATTTT.

The sample holds a few counts of this clone. This chain joins TRBV9 and TRBJ2-6; the match to TRBD2 covers 11 bases. The CDR3 is 18 amino acids. CDR1 is SGDLS and CDR2 is YYNGEE in the germline V gene. V lost 4 bases to trimming and J lost 4 bases; unmatched junction nucleotides: 10. The CDR3 nucleotides are TGTGCCAGCAGCTCGGGACTAGCGGTGTGGGGCGGGGCCAACGTCCTGACTTTC. Protein: CASSSGLAVWGGANVLTF.

The chain is built from TRBV5-1 and TRBJ1-2; no reliable D call. This CDR3 comprises 13 residues. The V end was cut by 4 bases, the J end by 8 bases, with 15 bases between. Germline V CDR1 and CDR2: SGHRS, YFSETQ. CDR3 DNA sequence: TGCGCCAGCAGCGACGACGCCCTTGGGGGCTACACCTTC. Protein: CASSDDALGGYTF.

The sample holds a few counts of this clone. V is TRBV4-2 and J is TRBJ2-5; a weak D match, TRBD1 (6 bases). From germline, CDR1 is LGHNA and CDR2 YNFKEQ. Trimming left V 7 bases short and J 5 bases short, with 11 bases between. This CDR3 comprises 12 residues. CDR3 region: CASNRDRETQYF. The CDR3 DNA sequence: TGTGCCAGCAACAGGGATCGTGAGACCCAGTACTTC.